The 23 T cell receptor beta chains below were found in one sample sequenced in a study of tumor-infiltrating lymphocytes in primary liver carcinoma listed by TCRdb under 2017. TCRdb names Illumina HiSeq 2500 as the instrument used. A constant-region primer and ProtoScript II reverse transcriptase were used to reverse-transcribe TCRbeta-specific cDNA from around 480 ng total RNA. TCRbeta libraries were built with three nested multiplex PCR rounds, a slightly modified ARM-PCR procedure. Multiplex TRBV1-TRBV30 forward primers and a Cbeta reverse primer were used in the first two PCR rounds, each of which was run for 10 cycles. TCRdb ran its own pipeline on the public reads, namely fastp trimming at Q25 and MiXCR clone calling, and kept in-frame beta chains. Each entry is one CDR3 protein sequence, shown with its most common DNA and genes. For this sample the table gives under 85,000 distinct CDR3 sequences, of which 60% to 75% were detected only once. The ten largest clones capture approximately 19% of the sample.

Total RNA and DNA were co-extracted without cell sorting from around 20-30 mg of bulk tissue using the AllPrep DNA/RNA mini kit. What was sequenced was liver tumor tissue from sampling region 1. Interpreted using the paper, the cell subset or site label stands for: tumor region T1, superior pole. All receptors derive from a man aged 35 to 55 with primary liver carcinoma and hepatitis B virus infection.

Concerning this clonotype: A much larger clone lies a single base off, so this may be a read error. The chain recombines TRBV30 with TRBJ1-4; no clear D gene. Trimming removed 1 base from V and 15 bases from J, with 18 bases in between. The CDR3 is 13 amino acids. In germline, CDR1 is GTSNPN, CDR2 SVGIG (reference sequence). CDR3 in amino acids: CAWSGGMPYLVFF. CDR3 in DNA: TGTGCCTGGAGTGGCGGGATGCCCTATTTGGTGTTTTTT.

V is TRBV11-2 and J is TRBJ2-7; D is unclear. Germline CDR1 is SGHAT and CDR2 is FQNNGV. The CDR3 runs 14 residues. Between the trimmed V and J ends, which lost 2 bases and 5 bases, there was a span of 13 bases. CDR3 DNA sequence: TGTGCCAGCAGCTTAACGGAAGGAGCCCACGAGCAGTACTTC. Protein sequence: CASSLTEGAHEQYF.

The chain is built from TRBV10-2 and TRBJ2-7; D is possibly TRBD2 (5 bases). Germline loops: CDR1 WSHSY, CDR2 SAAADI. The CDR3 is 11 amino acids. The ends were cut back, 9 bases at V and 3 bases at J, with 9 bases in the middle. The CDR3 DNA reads TGCGCCAGTCGGACTTACTACGAGCAGTACGTC. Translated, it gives CASRTYYEQYV.

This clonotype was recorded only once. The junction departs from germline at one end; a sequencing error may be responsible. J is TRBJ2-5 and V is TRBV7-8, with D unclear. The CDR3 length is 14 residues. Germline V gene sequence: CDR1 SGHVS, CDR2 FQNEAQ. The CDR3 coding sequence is TGTGCCAGCAGCTTCGAGATCTACCATGAGACCCAGTACTTC. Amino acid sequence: CASSFEIYHETQYF.

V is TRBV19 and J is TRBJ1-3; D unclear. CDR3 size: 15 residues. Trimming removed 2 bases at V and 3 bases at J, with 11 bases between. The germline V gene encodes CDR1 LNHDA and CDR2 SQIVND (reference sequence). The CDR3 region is CASSILSTYGNTIYF. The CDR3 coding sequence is TGTGCCAGTAGTATACTCTCGACGTATGGAAACACCATATATTTT.

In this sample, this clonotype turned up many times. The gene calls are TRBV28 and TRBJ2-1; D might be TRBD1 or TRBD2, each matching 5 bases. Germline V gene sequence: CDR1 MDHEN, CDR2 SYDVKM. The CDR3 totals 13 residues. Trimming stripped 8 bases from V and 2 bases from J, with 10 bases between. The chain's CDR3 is CASRDQPYNEQFF. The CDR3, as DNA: TGTGCCAGCCGGGACCAGCCCTACAATGAGCAGTTCTTC.

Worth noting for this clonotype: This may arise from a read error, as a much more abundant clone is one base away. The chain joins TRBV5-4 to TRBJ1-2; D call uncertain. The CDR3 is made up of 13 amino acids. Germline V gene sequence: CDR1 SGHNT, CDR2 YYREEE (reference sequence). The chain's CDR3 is CVSSLFGNYGYTF. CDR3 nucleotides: TGTGTCAGCAGCTTGTTTGGTAACTATGGCTACACCTTC.

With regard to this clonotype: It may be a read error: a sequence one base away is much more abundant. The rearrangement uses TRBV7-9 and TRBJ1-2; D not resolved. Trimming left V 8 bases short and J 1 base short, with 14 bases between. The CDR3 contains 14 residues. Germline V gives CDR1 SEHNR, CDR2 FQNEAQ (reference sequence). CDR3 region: CASCSSGDNYGYTF. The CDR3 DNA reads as TGTGCCAGCTGCTCTAGTGGGGATAACTATGGCTACACCTTC.

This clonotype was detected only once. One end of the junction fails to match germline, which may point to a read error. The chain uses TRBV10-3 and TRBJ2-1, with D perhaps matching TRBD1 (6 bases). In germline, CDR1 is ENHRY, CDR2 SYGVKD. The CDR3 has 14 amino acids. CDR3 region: CAISEGQNLNEQIF. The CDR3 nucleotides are TGTGCCATCAGTGAGGGACAGAACCTCAACGAGCAGATCTTC.

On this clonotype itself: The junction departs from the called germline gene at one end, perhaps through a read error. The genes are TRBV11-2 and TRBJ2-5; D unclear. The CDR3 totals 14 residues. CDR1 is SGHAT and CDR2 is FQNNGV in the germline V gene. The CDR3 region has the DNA TGTGCCAGCAGCTCGGAACGGGCCCAAGAGACCCACTACTTC. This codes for CASSSERAQETHYF.

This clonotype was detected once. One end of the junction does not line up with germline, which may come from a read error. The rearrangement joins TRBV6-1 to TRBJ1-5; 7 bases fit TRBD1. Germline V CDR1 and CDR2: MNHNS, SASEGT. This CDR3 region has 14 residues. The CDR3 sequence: CASSERGQDQAHHF. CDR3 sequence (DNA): TGTGCCAGCAGTGAAAGAGGACAGGATCAGGCCCATCATTTT.

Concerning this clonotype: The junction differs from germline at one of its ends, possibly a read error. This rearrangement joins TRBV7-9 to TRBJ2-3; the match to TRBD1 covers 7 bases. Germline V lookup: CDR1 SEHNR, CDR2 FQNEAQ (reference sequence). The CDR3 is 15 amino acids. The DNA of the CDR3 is TGTGTCAGCAGCCCCCGGGGACAGATGTCGGATACGCAGTATTTT. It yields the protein CVSSPRGQMSDTQYF.

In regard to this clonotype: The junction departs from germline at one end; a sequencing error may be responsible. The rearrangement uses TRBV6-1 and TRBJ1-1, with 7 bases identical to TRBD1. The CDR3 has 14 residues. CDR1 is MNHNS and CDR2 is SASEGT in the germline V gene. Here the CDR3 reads CASSVDRWNTGAIF. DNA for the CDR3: TGTGCCAGCAGTGTGGACAGGTGGAACACTGGAGCTATCTTT.

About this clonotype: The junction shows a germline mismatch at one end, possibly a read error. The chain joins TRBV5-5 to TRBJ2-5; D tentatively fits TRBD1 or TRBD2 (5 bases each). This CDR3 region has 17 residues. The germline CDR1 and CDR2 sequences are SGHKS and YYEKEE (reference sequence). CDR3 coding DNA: TGTGTCAGCAGCTTGGGGCTAGCAAGAGAGTGCCAAGAGACCCAGTACTTC. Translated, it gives CVSSLGLARECQETQYF.

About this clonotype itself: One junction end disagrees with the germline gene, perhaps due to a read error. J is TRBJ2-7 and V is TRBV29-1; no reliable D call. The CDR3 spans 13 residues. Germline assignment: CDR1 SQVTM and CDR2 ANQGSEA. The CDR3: CSVGCGASHEQYF. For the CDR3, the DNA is TGCAGTGTTGGATGTGGTGCGTCCCACGAGCAGTACTTC.

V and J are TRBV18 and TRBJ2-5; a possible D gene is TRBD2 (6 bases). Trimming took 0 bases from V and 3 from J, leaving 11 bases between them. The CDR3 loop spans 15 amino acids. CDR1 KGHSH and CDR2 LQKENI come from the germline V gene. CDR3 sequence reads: CASSPPTGAKETQYF. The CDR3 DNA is TGTGCCAGCTCACCACCGACGGGAGCAAAAGAGACCCAGTACTTC. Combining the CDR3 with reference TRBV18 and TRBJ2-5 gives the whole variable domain NAGVMQNPRHLVRRRGQEARLRCSPMKGHSHVYWYRQLPEEGLKFMVYLQKENIIDESGMPKERFSAEFPKEGPSILRIQQVVRGDSAAYFCASSPPTGAKETQYFGPGTRLLVL.

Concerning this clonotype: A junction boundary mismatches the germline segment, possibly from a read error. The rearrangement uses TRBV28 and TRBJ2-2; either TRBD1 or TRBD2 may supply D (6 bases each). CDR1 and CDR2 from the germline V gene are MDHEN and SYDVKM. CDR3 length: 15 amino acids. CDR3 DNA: TGTGCCAGCAGCCAAGGGGGGACGACGGCCGGGGAGCCGTTTTTT. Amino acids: CASSQGGTTAGEPFF.

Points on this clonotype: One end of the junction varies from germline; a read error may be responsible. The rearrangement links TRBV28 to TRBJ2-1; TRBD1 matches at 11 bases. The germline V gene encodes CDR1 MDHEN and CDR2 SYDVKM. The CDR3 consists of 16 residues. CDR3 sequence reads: CASNRAGTGGYNEQLF. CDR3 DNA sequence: TGTGCCAGCAACCGAGCCGGGACAGGGGGGTACAATGAGCAGCTCTTC.

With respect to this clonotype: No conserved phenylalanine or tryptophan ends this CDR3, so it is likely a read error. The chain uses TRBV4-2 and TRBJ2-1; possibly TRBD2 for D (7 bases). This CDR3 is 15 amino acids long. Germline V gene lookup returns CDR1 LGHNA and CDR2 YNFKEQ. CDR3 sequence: CVSSQDLGGGGEQFV. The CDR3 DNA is TGTGTCAGCAGCCAAGACTTAGGGGGGGGCGGTGAGCAGTTCGTC.

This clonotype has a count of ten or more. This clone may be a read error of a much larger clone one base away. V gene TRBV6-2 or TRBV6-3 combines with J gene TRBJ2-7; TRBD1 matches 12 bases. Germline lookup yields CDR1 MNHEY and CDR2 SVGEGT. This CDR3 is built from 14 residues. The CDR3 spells CAGSGDRGLYEQYF. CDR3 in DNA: TGTGCCGGCAGTGGGGACAGGGGGCTCTACGAGCAGTACTTC.

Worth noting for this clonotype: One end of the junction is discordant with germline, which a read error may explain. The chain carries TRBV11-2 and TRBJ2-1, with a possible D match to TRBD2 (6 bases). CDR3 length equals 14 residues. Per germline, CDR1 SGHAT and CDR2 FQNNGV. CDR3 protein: CARSSAGPGNEQLF. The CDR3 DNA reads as TGTGCCAGAAGTTCAGCGGGCCCTGGCAATGAGCAGCTCTTC.

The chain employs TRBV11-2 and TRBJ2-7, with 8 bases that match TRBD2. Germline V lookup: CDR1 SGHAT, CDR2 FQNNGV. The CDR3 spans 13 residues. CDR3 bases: TGTACTAGCGGCTTAAGTGAGCTAGCGTCGCAGTACTTC. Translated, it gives CTSGLSELASQYF.

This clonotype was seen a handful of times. CDR3: CASSPDTGGTDTQYF. As DNA, the CDR3 is TGTGCCAGTAGTCCAGACACCGGAGGGACAGATACGCAGTATTTT. The genes are TRBV19 and TRBJ2-3, with a weak D call TRBD2 (6 bases). The V gene's germline CDR1 is LNHDA and CDR2 SQIVND (reference sequence). The germline V and J ends were trimmed by 5 bases and 3 bases, with 15 bases remaining between them. The CDR3 is 15 residues long.